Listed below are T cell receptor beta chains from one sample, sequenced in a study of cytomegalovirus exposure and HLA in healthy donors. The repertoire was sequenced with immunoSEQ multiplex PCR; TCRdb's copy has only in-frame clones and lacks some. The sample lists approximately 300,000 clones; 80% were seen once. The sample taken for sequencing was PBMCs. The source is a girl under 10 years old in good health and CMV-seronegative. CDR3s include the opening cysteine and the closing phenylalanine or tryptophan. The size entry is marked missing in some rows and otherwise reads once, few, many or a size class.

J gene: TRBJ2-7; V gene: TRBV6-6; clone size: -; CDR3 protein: CASSYSMVPRKNEQYF
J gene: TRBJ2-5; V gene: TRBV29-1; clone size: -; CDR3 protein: CSVKTGQETQYF
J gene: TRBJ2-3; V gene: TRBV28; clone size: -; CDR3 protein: CASTIAQIRADTQYF
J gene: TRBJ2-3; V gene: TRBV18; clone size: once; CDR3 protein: CASSAGLAGITSTDTQYF
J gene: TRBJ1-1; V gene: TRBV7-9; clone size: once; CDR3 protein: CASSAKPGQLNTEAFF
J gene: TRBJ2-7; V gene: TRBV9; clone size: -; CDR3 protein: CASSKGGSEQYF
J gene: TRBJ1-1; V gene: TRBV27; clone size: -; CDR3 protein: CASYRDMNTEAFF
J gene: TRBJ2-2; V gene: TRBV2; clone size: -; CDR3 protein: CASRGTSGRTGELFF
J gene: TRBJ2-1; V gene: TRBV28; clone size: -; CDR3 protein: CASSPGGEQFF
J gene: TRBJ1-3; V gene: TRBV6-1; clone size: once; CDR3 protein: CASRLQGGNTIYF
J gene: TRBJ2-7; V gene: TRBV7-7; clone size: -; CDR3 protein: CASSLGPSASYEQYF
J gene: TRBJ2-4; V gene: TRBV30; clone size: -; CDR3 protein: CAWSLGLAGGLAKNIQYF
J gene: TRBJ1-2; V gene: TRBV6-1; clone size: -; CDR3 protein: CASSGSGGANYGYTF
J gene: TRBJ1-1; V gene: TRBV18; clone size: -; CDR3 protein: CASSPGGGTLQAFF
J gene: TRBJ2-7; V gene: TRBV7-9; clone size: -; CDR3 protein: CASSLVLYEQYF
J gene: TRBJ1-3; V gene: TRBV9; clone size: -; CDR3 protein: CASSTRGRNGNTIYF
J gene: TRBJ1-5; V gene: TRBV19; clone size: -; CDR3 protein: CASSSQGGYHSNQPQHF
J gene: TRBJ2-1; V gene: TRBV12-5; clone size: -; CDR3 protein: CASGLGLGGEQFF
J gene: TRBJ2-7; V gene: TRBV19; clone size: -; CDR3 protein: CASGQGESYEQYF
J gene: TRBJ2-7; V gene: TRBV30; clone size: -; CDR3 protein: CAWEGTSGTFSEQYF
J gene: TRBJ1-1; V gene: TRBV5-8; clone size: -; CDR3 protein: CASSYDTGNTEAFF
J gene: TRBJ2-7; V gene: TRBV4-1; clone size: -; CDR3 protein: CASSQGLAGSAYEQYF
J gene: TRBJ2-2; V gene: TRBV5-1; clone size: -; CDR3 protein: CASSLAMGQNTGELFF
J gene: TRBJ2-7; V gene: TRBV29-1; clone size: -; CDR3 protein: CSVEGQGYEQYF